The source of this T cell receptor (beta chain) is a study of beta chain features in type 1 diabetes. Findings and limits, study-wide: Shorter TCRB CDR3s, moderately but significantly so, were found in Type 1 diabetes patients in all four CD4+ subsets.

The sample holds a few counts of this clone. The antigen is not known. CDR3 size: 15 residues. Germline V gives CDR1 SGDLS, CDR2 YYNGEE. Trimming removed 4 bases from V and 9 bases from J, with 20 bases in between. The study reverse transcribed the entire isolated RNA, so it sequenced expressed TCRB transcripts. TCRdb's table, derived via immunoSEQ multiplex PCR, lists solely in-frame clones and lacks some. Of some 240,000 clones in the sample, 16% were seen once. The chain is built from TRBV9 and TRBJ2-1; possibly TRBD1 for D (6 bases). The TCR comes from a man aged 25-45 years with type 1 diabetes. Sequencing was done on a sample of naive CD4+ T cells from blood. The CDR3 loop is CASSIRQATEGEQFF. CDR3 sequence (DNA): TGTGCCAGCAGCATCAGACAGGCCACTGAGGGTGAGCAGTTCTTC.